A selection of T cell receptor beta chains follows, all from one sample in a study of beta chain features in type 1 diabetes. TCRdb's copy holds only in-frame clones and misses some; the assay was immunoSEQ multiplex PCR. Counted here are 640,000 or so clones, 11% to 15% occurring once; the ten biggest clones make up less than 0.04%. Sequences were obtained from naive CD4+ T cells from blood. The receptors were gathered from a young man with type 1 diabetes. CDR3s include the opening cysteine and the closing phenylalanine or tryptophan. D genes are given only for firm matches. Clone sizes are given selectively: once, few, many, or a class where the clone is expanded.

size	J	D	V	DNA	CDR3
.	TRBJ1-1	.	TRBV7-9	TGTGCCAGCAGCTTAGCCCAGATGCAGGGTGAAGCTTTCTTT	CASSLAQMQGEAFF
few	TRBJ2-7	.	TRBV7-9	TGTGCCAGCAGCTTAGCAGGGTTACCCTACGAGCAGTACTTC	CASSLAGLPYEQYF
few	TRBJ2-1	.	TRBV5-1	TGCGCCAGCAGCTTGGATGGGAATGAGCAGTTCTTC	CASSLDGNEQFF
few	TRBJ2-1	TRBD2	TRBV10-3	TGTGCCATCAGTGCCGGGACTAGCGGGGGGACGAGAGAGCAGTTCTTC	CAISAGTSGGTREQFF
.	TRBJ1-1	.	TRBV29-1	TGCAGCGTTGCTTTGATGGGCACTGAAGCTTTCTTT	CSVALMGTEAFF
.	TRBJ1-5	.	TRBV19	TGTGCCAGTATCCGAGAAGGTAGGAGCAATCAGCCCCAGCATTTT	CASIREGRSNQPQHF
.	TRBJ2-3	.	TRBV30	TGTGCCTGGAGTGTAGCAGGGAGCACAGATACGCAGTATTTT	CAWSVAGSTDTQYF
.	TRBJ2-5	.	TRBV30	TGTGCCTGGACCGGGGATTCAGAAGAGACCCAGTACTTC	CAWTGDSEETQYF
few	TRBJ2-5	.	TRBV13	TGTGCCAGCAGCACCTCGTCAGGGCCCGAGACCCAGTACTTC	CASSTSSGPETQYF
.	TRBJ2-7	.	TRBV18	TGTGCCAGCTCAGCCGGGGTCTACTACGAGCAGTACTTC	CASSAGVYYEQYF
few	TRBJ2-2	.	TRBV19	TGTGCCAGTAGTTCCTACATCACCGGGGAGCTGTTTTTT	CASSSYITGELFF
.	TRBJ1-1	TRBD1	TRBV4-3	TGCGCCAGCAGCCAAGGGGACAGGGCCACCTCGGAAGCTTTCTTT	CASSQGDRATSEAFF
.	TRBJ2-3	TRBD2	TRBV7-2	TGTGCCAGCAGCTCACCGGGGCGGGGGTCCTGGGGCACAGATACGCAGTATTTT	CASSSPGRGSWGTDTQYF
few	TRBJ2-7	.	TRBV28	TGTGCCAGCAGTTCCCACTACGAGCAGTACTTC	CASSSHYEQYF
few	TRBJ2-2	.	TRBV6-4	TGTGCCAGCAAGCTCTCTCCTGGGGACGGGGAGCTGTTTTTT	CASKLSPGDGELFF
few	TRBJ2-1	TRBD2	TRBV5-1	TGCGCCAGCAGCTTCGGGCTAGCGGGAACTGAGCAGTTCTTC	CASSFGLAGTEQFF
.	TRBJ2-7	.	TRBV28	TGTGCCAGCAGTTTTCGTCCGGGGGCATACGAGCAGTACTTC	CASSFRPGAYEQYF
few	TRBJ1-2	.	TRBV28	TGTGCCAGCAGTTTGGGCCCGACATTTTACACCTTC	CASSLGPTFYTF
few	TRBJ1-3	.	TRBV29-1	TGCAGCGTCCGGGACCCCATCCTCTCTGGAAACACCATATATTTT	CSVRDPILSGNTIYF
.	TRBJ2-7	TRBD1	TRBV28	TGTGCCAGCAGACCCCACCGGGACAGCCTCGAGCAGTACTTC	CASRPHRDSLEQYF
few	TRBJ2-2	.	TRBV6-4	TGTGCCAGCAGTTTGGGACTCCGGTCCACCGGGGAGCTGTTTTTT	CASSLGLRSTGELFF
few	TRBJ2-5	.	TRBV4-3	TGCGCCAGCAGCCTAGAATCCGGAGAGACCCAGTACTTC	CASSLESGETQYF
.	TRBJ2-7	TRBD2	TRBV4-2	TGTGCCAGCAGCCACCTCGGGACTAGCGGGAGTTGGAGTGAGTACGAGCAGTACTTC	CASSHLGTSGSWSEYEQYF
few	TRBJ2-1	.	TRBV5-1	TGCGCCAGCAGCTCGGACAGAAATGAGCAGTTCTTC	CASSSDRNEQFF